This entry features one TCR beta chain sequence. Its antigen is unidentified. Germline CDR1 and CDR2: DFQATT and SNEGSKA (reference sequence). The CDR3 covers 15 residues. Germline trimming cut 0 bases from V and 7 bases from J; bases unmatched to any gene: 6. This sample was taken from a study of HIV-infected patients and healthy controls. Across the whole study: By the second bleed, viral load was undetectable in about 65% of the 16 patients. Study-wide results and limits: Untreated HIV+ repertoires had roughly threefold fewer distinct CDR3s and lower Shannon diversity than healthy controls.

Antiretroviral therapy had run roughly three months, about 14 weeks, before follow-up blood collection. No cell fractionation was done, so the repertoire covers all unsorted peripheral blood T cells. Around 0.5 ug RNA was reverse transcribed with alpha and beta constant-region primers. Each of the alpha and beta chains got its own library through chain-specific third strand synthesis with indices. TCRdb used MiXCR to reprocess the 5' RACE reads, holding one entry per CDR3 protein. The sample gives roughly 9,400 distinct CDR3 sequences, around 9.3% of which show up once; 22% is in the top ten. The TCR originated in an adult with HIV infection. The sequencing here drew on blood, taken during antiretroviral therapy. The chain links TRBV20-1 to TRBJ1-5; 10 bases align to TRBD1. CDR3 in amino acids: CSARDLGQGDQPQHF. The DNA for the CDR3 is TGCAGTGCTAGAGATCTTGGACAGGGGGACCAGCCCCAGCATTTT.